Included here is one T cell receptor beta chain sequence, with context. Its antigen is unknown. These data come from a study of quantifying T cell responses using KT2 cells. On the study more broadly: Reverse transcription used primers in the TCR alpha and beta constant regions. A predetermined fluorescence threshold ended the second PCR, run as a qPCR.

The sample is PBMC spiked with counted cells of clone KT2. An oligo carrying a UMI was ligated to the cDNA 3' end. First-round PCR used 3 to 4 cycles and beta primers RC1.1 and RC1.2 covering TRBC1 and TRBC2. TCRdb ran MiXCR on the UMI-ligation and nested PCR reads and lists one entry per CDR3 protein. The data contain fewer than 45,000 distinct CDR3 sequences, approximately 15% of them singletons. This CDR3 region has 14 residues. Germline values: CDR1 MNHEY, CDR2 SVGEGT. Trimming cost V 7 bases and J 4 bases; bases outside gene matches: 5. Findings and limits, study-wide: KT2 sequence counts showed saturation when very many KT2 cells were spiked in.

The V call is TRBV6-2 or TRBV6-3, the J call TRBJ2-7; 12 bases align to TRBD2. The source material was PBMCs spiked with cells of the T cell clone KT2. This receptor was identified in a human donor. The CDR3 loop reads CASTTSGGSYEQYF. The DNA for the CDR3 is TGTGCCAGCACTACTAGCGGGGGGAGTTACGAGCAGTACTTC.